Following are 13 T cell receptor beta chains from one sample sequenced in a study of T cell changes during pregnancy in multiple sclerosis. Assay: immunoSEQ multiplex PCR; the TCRdb copy retains only in-frame clones and omits some. This sample carries roughly 49,000 clones, 80% to 95% of them seen once, and the ten largest clones take approximately 0.29%. This specimen consisted of CD4+ T cells from peripheral blood mononuclear cells, obtained in the second trimester of pregnancy. These receptors were taken from a female donor with multiple sclerosis, enrolled in a pregnancy study.

The J gene is TRBJ2-5, the V gene TRBV5-1; D ambiguous. This CDR3 spans 14 amino acids. CDR1 is SGHRS, CDR2 YFSETQ, per germline. V was pared by 2 bases and J by 2 bases, with 10 bases between. CDR3 nucleotide sequence: TGCGCCAGCAGCTTTTTACAGCTGCAAGAGACCCAGTACTTC. It yields the protein CASSFLQLQETQYF.

This sequence joins TRBV27 and TRBJ1-2; weak D call: TRBD1 (6 bases). This CDR3 has 15 amino acids. Trimming cost V 6 bases and J 3 bases, with 17 bases left between them. From germline, CDR1 is MNHEY and CDR2 SMNVEV (reference sequence). CDR3 bases: TGTGCCAGCAGATCCGAGGACAGACCCTACTATGGCTACACCTTC. Protein: CASRSEDRPYYGYTF.

The chain employs TRBV6-1 and TRBJ1-4; D is uncertain. CDR1 MNHNS and CDR2 SASEGT come from the germline V gene. This CDR3 spans 14 amino acids. V shed 4 bases and J shed 4 bases, with 10 bases lying between them. CDR3 loop: CASSVRSLNEKLFF. The CDR3 DNA reads TGTGCCAGCAGTGTGCGATCCCTTAATGAAAAACTGTTTTTT.

The chain recombines TRBV11-3 with TRBJ2-3; D gene unclear. The CDR3 is 11 residues long. Germline loops: CDR1 SGHNT, CDR2 YENEEA. Trimming left V 4 bases short and J 6 bases short, with 5 bases between. The CDR3 sequence is CASSSGDTQYF. CDR3 nucleotide sequence: TGTGCCAGCAGCTCCGGGGATACGCAGTATTTT.

CDR3 DNA: TGTGCCAGCAGTTCGGACAGGGGGCCCTACAATGAGCAGTTCTTC. It is translated as CASSSDRGPYNEQFF. V is TRBV7-2 and J is TRBJ2-1; 11 bases agree with TRBD1. Germline-derived CDR1 and CDR2 are SGHTA and FQGNSA. The CDR3 extends over 15 amino acids. The junction had 3 bases not matched to a gene; V was cut back by 6 bases and J by 2 bases.

V usage is TRBV10-3 and J usage is TRBJ2-5, with TRBD2 as a possible D gene (6 bases). Trimming took off 5 bases at V and 5 bases at J, with 15 bases between the two ends. The CDR3 length is 14 residues. Per the germline V gene, CDR1 is ENHRY and CDR2 is SYGVKD. In DNA, the CDR3 is TGTGCCATCAGTCCGGGACGGGGGATGGAGACCCAGTACTTC. Its translation: CAISPGRGMETQYF.

This chain uses TRBV5-6 with TRBJ1-5; 10 bases fit TRBD1. Per germline, CDR1 SGHDT and CDR2 YYEEEE. V gave up 4 bases and J gave up 6 bases; unmatched junction bases: 7. The CDR3 extends over 15 amino acids. CDR3 loop: CASSKGQGGPQPQHF. CDR3 nucleotides: TGTGCCAGCAGCAAAGGACAGGGGGGACCTCAGCCCCAGCATTTT.

The table lists this clone with a count of one. The CDR3 region is CASSPRRQGAREQYF. CDR3 in DNA: TGTGCCAGCAGCCCCCGGAGACAGGGGGCAAGGGAGCAGTACTTC. V and J are TRBV5-4 and TRBJ2-7; 10 nucleotides line up with TRBD1. The CDR3 extends over 15 amino acids. The germline V gene has CDR1 SGHNT and CDR2 YYREEE (reference sequence). V shed 4 bases and J 7 bases; nucleotides not matched to a gene: 11.

V gene TRBV19 combines with J gene TRBJ1-1; D may be TRBD1 (5 bases). Per the germline V gene, CDR1 is LNHDA and CDR2 is SQIVND (reference sequence). This CDR3 is 14 amino acids long. V lost 5 bases, J lost 4 bases, and 14 bases lay in between. CDR3 sequence: CASSPFTGGTEAFF. As DNA, the CDR3 is TGTGCCAGTAGTCCTTTCACGGGGGGCACTGAAGCTTTCTTT.

This clone appeared a few times. This chain links TRBV27 with TRBJ1-2, with TRBD1 as a possible D gene (6 bases). This CDR3 has 12 amino acids. Germline CDR1 reads MNHEY; CDR2 reads SMNVEV (reference sequence). Between the trimmed V and J ends, which lost 5 bases and 8 bases, there was a span of 12 bases. Here the CDR3 DNA reads TGTGCCAGCAGTCCTACAGGGTACGGCTACACCTTC. Translation: CASSPTGYGYTF.

The V gene is TRBV7-3, the J gene TRBJ1-2, with TRBD1 as a possible D gene (6 bases). With 5 bases removed from V and 6 bases from J, the gap between germline ends came to 16 bases. CDR1 and CDR2 from the germline V gene are SGHTA and FQGTGA. CDR3 length equals 14 residues. The CDR3: CASSLGAGDDGYTF. In DNA, the CDR3 is TGTGCCAGCAGCCTGGGGGCGGGGGACGATGGCTACACCTTC.

The V and J genes are TRBV13 and TRBJ2-7; weak D call: TRBD2 (5 bases). V dropped 4 bases and J dropped 4 bases, with 20 bases sitting between them. The germline gives CDR1 PRHDT, CDR2 FYEKMQ (reference sequence). This CDR3 has 16 residues. CDR3 region: CASSSSASGRSYEQYF. The CDR3 DNA reads as TGTGCCAGCAGCTCTAGTGCGTCTGGGAGATCATACGAGCAGTACTTC.

The V call is TRBV7-9, the J call TRBJ2-1; 7 positions agree with TRBD2. Germline V gene lookup returns CDR1 SEHNR and CDR2 FQNEAQ (reference sequence). This CDR3 spans 16 amino acids. V lost 5 bases to trimming and J lost 6 bases; unmatched junction nucleotides: 13. The CDR3: CASSALKQRGINEQFF. CDR3 DNA: TGTGCCAGCAGCGCCCTGAAACAGCGGGGTATCAATGAGCAGTTCTTC.